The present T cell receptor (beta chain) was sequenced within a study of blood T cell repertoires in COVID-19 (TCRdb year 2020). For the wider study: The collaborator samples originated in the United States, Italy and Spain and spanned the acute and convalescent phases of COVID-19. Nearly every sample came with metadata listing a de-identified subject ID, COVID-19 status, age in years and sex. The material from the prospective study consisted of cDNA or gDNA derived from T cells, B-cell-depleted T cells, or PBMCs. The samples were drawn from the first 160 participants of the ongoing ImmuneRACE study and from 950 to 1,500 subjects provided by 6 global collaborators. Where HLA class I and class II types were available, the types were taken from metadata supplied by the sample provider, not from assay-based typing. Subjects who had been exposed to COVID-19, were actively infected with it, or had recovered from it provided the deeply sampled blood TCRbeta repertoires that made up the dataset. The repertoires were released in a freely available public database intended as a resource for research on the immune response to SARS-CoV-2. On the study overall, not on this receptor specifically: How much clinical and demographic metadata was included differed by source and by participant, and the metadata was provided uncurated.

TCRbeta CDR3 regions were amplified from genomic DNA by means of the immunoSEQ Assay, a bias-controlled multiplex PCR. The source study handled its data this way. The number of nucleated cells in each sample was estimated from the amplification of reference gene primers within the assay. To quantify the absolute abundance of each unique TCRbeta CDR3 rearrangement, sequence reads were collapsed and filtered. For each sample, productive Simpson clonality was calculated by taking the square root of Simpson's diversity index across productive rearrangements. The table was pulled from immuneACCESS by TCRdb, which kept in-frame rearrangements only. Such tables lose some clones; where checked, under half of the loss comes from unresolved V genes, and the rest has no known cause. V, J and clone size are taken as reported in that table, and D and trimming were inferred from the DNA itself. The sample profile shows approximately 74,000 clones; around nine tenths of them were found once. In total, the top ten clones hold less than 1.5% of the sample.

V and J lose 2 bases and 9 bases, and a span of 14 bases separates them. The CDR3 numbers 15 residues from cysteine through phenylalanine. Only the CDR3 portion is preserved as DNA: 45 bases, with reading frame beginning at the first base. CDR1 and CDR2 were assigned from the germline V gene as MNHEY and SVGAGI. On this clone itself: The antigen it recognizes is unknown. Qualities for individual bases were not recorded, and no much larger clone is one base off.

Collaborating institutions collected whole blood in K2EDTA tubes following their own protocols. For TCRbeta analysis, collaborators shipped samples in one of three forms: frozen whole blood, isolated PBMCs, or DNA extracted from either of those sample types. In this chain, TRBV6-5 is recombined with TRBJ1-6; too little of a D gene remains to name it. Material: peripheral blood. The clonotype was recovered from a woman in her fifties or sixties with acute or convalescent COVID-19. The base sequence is TGTGCCAGCAGTTACCGTAGATCAGGAGGTTCACCCCTCCACTTT. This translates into CASSYRRSGGSPLHF.